This paragraph covers one T cell receptor (beta chain) sequence. Antigen: not known. The data are from a study of T cell repertoires in cytomegalovirus infection. In the study overall: Public TCR beta signatures marked donors with CMV infection and the matching HLA.

Notes on the study in general: The ex vivo response was dominated by HLA-C-restricted CMV-specific TCR beta clonotypes.

This CDR3 is built from 13 residues. Germline V gene lookup returns CDR1 SQVTM and CDR2 ANQGSEA. Deletions cut 1 base from V and 0 bases from J, with 5 bases between. One entry per CDR3 protein results from TCRdb running MiXCR on the reads. The sample has some 390,000 distinct CDR3 sequences, about a sixth seen once; the top ten hold roughly 9%. The sequence was collected from a human donor in good health (CMV status not recorded). Some clones in this sample may be carry-over from other donors' samples. The chain recombines TRBV29-1 with TRBJ2-3, with D unresolved. Sample: PBMCs. CDR3 nucleotide sequence: TGCAGCGTTGAAGGGACGAGCACAGATACGCAGTATTTT. Amino acids: CSVEGTSTDTQYF.